The source of this T cell receptor (beta chain) is a study of T cells in Graves' hyperthyroidism and ophthalmopathy. Of note for this clonotype: A much more abundant neighbour one base away suggests this may be a read error.

Researchers took RNA transcripts and amplified the TCR beta CDR3 regions from them. HTBI primers were used for first-round RT-PCR of the TCR CDR3. TCRdb ran MiXCR on the multiplex PCR reads and lists one entry per CDR3 protein. In the table there are some 760,000 distinct CDR3 sequences, 14% of which are singletons. J lost 6 bases, V lost 5 bases, and 14 bases had no gene match. Germline values: CDR1 DFQATT, CDR2 SNEGSKA (reference sequence). The CDR3 contains 15 residues. The sequence was collected from a woman between 18 and 29 years old with Graves' hyperthyroidism. Sequenced material: blood. The chain employs TRBV20-1 and TRBJ2-7, with TRBD1 matching 9 bases. CDR3 nucleotide sequence: TGCAGTGCTGGGGGTCAGGGGACAGGGACGTTCGAGCAGTACTTC. It translates to CSAGGQGTGTFEQYF.